The 4 T cell receptor beta chains listed next were all sequenced from one sample in a study of Graves' ophthalmopathy and Graves' hyperthyroidism. Scientists amplified the TCR beta CDR3 regions from RNA transcripts. Scientists carried out first-round RT-PCR using HTBI primers and then a second-round multiplex PCR. TCRdb fed the multiplex PCR reads into MiXCR, producing one record per CDR3 protein. The sample carries 560,000 or so distinct CDR3 sequences, approximately 37% recorded once. What was sequenced was peripheral blood or thyroid tissue (not recorded which). Receptors were obtained from an adult man with Graves' hyperthyroidism.

The rearrangement joins TRBV2 to TRBJ2-6; unclear D gene. Per the germline V gene, CDR1 is SNHLY and CDR2 is FYNNEI. This CDR3 contains 17 residues. Trimming shortened V by 5 bases and J by 0 bases, and 14 bases separated the two germline ends. CDR3 residues: CASSYPMAASGANVLTF. CDR3 DNA: TGTGCCAGCAGTTATCCCATGGCAGCCTCTGGGGCCAACGTCCTGACTTTC.

This clonotype was observed a few times. The V gene is TRBV3-1, the J gene TRBJ2-5; D is unclear. CDR1 LGHDT and CDR2 YNNKEL come from the germline V gene (reference sequence). This CDR3 has 15 residues. The V end lost 4 bases, the J end lost 1 base, and 13 bases lay between the germline ends. The CDR3 bases are TGTGCCAGCAGCCGAGACCGAAACCCCCAAGAGACCCAGTACTTC. It encodes CASSRDRNPQETQYF.

V and J are TRBV20-1 and TRBJ2-2; D gene ambiguous. This CDR3 is 12 amino acids long. CDR1 and CDR2 from the germline V gene are DFQATT and SNEGSKA (reference sequence). Trimming took 5 bases from V and 4 from J, leaving 8 bases between them. CDR3 amino acids: CSAANPTGELFF. DNA for the CDR3: TGCAGTGCTGCCAATCCCACCGGGGAGCTGTTTTTT.

The V call is TRBV27, the J call TRBJ2-7; 7 nucleotides line up with TRBD1. Germline V gives CDR1 MNHEY, CDR2 SMNVEV (reference sequence). V gave up 5 bases and J gave up 2 bases; unmatched junction bases: 3. CDR3 length: 13 residues. The CDR3 here is CASSNRGPYEQYF. CDR3 nucleotide sequence: TGTGCCAGCAGTAACAGGGGTCCCTACGAGCAGTACTTC.